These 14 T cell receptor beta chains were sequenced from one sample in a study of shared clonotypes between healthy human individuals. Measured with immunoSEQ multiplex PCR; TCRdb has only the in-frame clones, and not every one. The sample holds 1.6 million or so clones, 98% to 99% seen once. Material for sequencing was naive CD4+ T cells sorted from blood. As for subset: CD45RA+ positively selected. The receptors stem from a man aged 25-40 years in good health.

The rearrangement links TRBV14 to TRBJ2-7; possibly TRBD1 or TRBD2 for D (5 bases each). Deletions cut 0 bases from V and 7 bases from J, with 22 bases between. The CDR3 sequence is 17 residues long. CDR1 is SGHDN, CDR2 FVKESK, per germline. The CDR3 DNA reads TGTGCCAGCAGCCAAGACACAGGACCGGGGTTTCGGCGTGAGCAGTACTTC. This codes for CASSQDTGPGFRREQYF.

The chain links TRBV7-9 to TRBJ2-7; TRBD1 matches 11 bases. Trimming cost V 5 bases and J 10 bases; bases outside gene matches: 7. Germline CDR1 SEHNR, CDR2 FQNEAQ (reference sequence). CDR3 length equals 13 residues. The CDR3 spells CASSPGQGVPQYF. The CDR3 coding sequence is TGTGCCAGCAGCCCGGGACAGGGGGTGCCCCAGTACTTC.

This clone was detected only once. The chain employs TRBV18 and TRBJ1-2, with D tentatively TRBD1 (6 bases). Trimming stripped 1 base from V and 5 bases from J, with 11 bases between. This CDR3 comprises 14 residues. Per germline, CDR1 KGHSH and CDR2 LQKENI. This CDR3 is CASSPLIGQYGYTF. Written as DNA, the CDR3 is TGTGCCAGCTCACCACTCATTGGACAGTATGGCTACACCTTC.

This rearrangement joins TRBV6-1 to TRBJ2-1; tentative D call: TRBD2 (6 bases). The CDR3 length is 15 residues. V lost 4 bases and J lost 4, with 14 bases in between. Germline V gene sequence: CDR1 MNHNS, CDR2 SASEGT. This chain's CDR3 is CASSANWGVYNEQFF. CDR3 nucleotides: TGTGCCAGCAGTGCAAATTGGGGGGTGTACAATGAGCAGTTCTTC.

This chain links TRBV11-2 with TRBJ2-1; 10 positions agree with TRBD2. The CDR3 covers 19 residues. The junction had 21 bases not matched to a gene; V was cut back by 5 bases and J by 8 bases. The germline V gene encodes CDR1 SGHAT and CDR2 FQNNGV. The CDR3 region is CASSPFPSSGRKRLYEQFF. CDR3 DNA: TGTGCCAGCAGCCCATTTCCATCTAGCGGGAGAAAAAGGCTCTATGAGCAGTTCTTC.

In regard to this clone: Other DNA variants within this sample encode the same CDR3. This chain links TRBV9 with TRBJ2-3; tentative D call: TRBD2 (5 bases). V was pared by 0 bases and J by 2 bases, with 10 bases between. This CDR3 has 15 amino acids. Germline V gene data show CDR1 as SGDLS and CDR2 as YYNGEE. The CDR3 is CASSVGSGNTDTQYF. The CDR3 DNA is TGTGCCAGCAGCGTAGGTTCGGGAAACACAGATACGCAGTATTTT.

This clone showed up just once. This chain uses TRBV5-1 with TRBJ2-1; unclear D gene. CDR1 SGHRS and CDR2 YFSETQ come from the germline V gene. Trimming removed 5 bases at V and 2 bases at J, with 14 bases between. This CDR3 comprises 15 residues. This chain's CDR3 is CASSPSVDAYNEQFF. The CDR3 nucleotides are TGCGCCAGCAGTCCGAGTGTAGACGCCTACAATGAGCAGTTCTTC.

CDR3 residues: CASSVDRENTEAFF. The CDR3 nucleotides are TGTGCCAGCAGTGTTGACAGGGAAAACACTGAAGCTTTCTTT. The chain couples TRBV6-1 to TRBJ1-1; 7 bases map to TRBD1. Germline V gene lookup returns CDR1 MNHNS and CDR2 SASEGT. CDR3 length: 14 residues. With 4 bases clipped from V and 2 bases from J, the junction kept 4 bases outside the gene matches.

CDR3 sequence (DNA): TGCAGCGTTGAGGCGGCTAACTATGGCTACACCTTC. As protein: CSVEAANYGYTF. The chain uses TRBV29-1 and TRBJ1-2, with D unresolved. Looked up from germline, CDR1 is SQVTM and CDR2 is ANQGSEA. The CDR3 spans 12 residues. V shed 3 bases and J shed 0 bases, with 5 bases lying between them.

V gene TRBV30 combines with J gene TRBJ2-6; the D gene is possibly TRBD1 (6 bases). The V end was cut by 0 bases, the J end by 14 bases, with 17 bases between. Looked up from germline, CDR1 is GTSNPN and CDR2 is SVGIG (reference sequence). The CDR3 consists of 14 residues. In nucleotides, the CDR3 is TGTGCCTGGAGTGTAGGACAGATCCGAAGCATCCTGACTTTC. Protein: CAWSVGQIRSILTF.

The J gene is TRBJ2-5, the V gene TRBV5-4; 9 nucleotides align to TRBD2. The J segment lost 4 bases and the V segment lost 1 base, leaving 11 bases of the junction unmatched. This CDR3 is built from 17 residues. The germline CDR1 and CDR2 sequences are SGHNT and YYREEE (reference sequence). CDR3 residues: CASSLPPQAGGAETQYF. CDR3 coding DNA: TGTGCCAGCAGCTTGCCCCCCCAAGCGGGAGGAGCAGAGACCCAGTACTTC.

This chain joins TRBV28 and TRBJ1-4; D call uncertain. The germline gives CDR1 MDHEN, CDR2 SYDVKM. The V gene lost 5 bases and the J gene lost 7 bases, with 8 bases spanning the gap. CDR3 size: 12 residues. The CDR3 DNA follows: TGTGCCAGCAGTCCTGAAGGTGAAAAACTGTTTTTT. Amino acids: CASSPEGEKLFF.

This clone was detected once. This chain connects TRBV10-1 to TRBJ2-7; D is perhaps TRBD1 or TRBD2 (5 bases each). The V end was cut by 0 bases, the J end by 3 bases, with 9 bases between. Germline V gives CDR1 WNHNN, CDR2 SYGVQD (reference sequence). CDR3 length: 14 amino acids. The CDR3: CASSESPGRYEQYF. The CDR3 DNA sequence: TGCGCCAGCAGTGAGTCACCGGGACGCTACGAGCAGTACTTC.

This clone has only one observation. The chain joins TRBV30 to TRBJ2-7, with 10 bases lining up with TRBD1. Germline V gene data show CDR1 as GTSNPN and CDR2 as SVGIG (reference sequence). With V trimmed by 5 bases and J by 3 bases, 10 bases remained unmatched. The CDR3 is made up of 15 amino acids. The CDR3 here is CAWCNRDRGIYEQYF. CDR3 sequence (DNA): TGTGCCTGGTGCAACCGGGACAGGGGTATCTACGAGCAGTACTTC. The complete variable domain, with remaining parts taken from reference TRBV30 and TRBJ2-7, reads SQTIHQWPATLVQPVGSPLSLECTVEGTSNPNLYWYRQAAGRGLQLLFYSVGIGQISSEVPQNLSASRPQDRQFILSSKKLLLSDSGFYLCAWCNRDRGIYEQYFGPGTRLTVT.